This T cell receptor (beta chain) was identified during a study of cytomegalovirus exposure and HLA in healthy donors. Germline V lookup: CDR1 LNHDA, CDR2 SQIVND (reference sequence). The length of the CDR3 is 14 residues. V dropped 4 bases and J dropped 7; count of bases not matched to a gene: 7. A multiplex PCR was run with 60 Vbeta primers and 13 Jbeta primers. The assay was immunoSEQ multiplex PCR, and TCRdb's table has in-frame clones only and misses some. The data contain over 110,000 clones, over 75% of them seen just once; the ten biggest clones take up around 2.4%. The specimen was PBMCs. V usage is TRBV19 and J usage is TRBJ1-1, with 9 bases matching TRBD1. The origin of this receptor is a male donor in good health and CMV-seronegative. CDR3 in amino acids: CASSNPGQGSEAFF. The CDR3 DNA reads as TGTGCCAGTAGTAACCCCGGACAGGGGAGTGAAGCTTTCTTT. Supplemented by reference TRBV19 and TRBJ1-1, the full variable domain reads DGGITQSPKYLFRKEGQNVTLSCEQNLNHDAMYWYRQDPGQGLRLIYYSQIVNDFQKGDIAEGYSVSREKKESFPLTVTSAQKNPTAFYLCASSNPGQGSEAFFGQGTRLTVV.